The entry below gives a single T cell receptor (beta chain) sequence along with its context. Its antigen is unidentified. The authors incorporated unique molecular identifiers into the TCR beta cDNA libraries. From the PCR reads, TCRdb called clonotypes with MiXCR, one entry per CDR3 protein. The data contain under 900,000 distinct CDR3 sequences, approximately 53% of them singletons. The data derive from a study of post-analysis software for immune sequencing data. Study-wide findings and caveats: Patients carried a handful of TRBV segments more frequently than controls did, and TRBV5-6, TRBV5-1 and TRBV20-1 were among them.

Germline V gene sequence: CDR1 SGHDN, CDR2 FVKESK. This CDR3 comprises 14 residues. The V end lost 0 bases, the J end lost 3 bases, and 8 bases lay between the germline ends. The chain uses TRBV14 and TRBJ1-2, with D unresolved. This clonotype was obtained from a girl between 5 and 17 years old with multiple sclerosis. The sequenced sample consisted of blood. In DNA form, the CDR3 reads TGTGCCAGCAGCCAAGATCAAGGCTACTATGGCTACACCTTC. This sequence encodes CASSQDQGYYGYTF.